Listed below are T cell receptor beta chains from one sample, sequenced in a study of CD8 T cells in ankylosing spondylitis. MiXCR, run by TCRdb on the 5' RACE reads, gives a single entry per CDR3 protein. The table lists approximately 500,000 distinct CDR3 sequences, over 9.5% of them singletons, with under 7.5% in the top ten. Sequenced input: blood, either unsorted or a sorted T cell fraction (not recorded which). These receptors were obtained from a male donor with ankylosing spondylitis. The CDR3 runs from the conserved cysteine through the conserved F or W. Each record gives: J gene, V gene, CDR3 protein.

j_call: TRBJ2-1
v_call: TRBV5-5
cdr3_aa: CASSYRASSYNEQFF

j_call: TRBJ2-1
v_call: TRBV5-1
cdr3_aa: CASSLAGIRGYLSYNEQFF

j_call: TRBJ2-3
v_call: TRBV13
cdr3_aa: CASSTSGLPTDTQYF

j_call: TRBJ2-1
v_call: TRBV20-1
cdr3_aa: CSARRDTTNLGEQFF

j_call: TRBJ2-3
v_call: TRBV15
cdr3_aa: CATSPRTSATDTQYF

j_call: TRBJ1-2
v_call: TRBV7-6
cdr3_aa: CASSFIEGQGAGGYTF

j_call: TRBJ2-3
v_call: TRBV27
cdr3_aa: CASSPPPTSGRTDTQYF

j_call: TRBJ1-5
v_call: TRBV6-2/TRBV6-3
cdr3_aa: CATVDDGNQPQHF

j_call: TRBJ2-5
v_call: TRBV3-1
cdr3_aa: CASSQAGTGPLTYF

j_call: TRBJ2-1
v_call: TRBV20-1
cdr3_aa: CSARSRTGNTYNEQFF

j_call: TRBJ2-3
v_call: TRBV12-3/TRBV12-4
cdr3_aa: CASSPGGQGSTDTQYF

j_call: TRBJ2-3
v_call: TRBV5-1
cdr3_aa: CASSLGLAEHTDTQYF

j_call: TRBJ2-3
v_call: TRBV6-1
cdr3_aa: CASSLWTGGQDTQYF

j_call: TRBJ2-1
v_call: TRBV7-2
cdr3_aa: CASSLRGSHSYNEQFF

j_call: TRBJ2-7
v_call: TRBV3-1
cdr3_aa: CACRDGLAETYEQYF

j_call: TRBJ2-5
v_call: TRBV5-1
cdr3_aa: CASSKLAGGVRQETQYF

j_call: TRBJ2-1
v_call: TRBV24-1
cdr3_aa: CAHTGRESNEQFF

j_call: TRBJ2-3
v_call: TRBV27
cdr3_aa: CASSGRPSTDTQYF

j_call: TRBJ2-3
v_call: TRBV20-1
cdr3_aa: CSARDFSLDTQYF

j_call: TRBJ2-1
v_call: TRBV5-1
cdr3_aa: CASSLVSLAGGNNEQFF

j_call: TRBJ2-1
v_call: TRBV3-1
cdr3_aa: CASSQASGMNEQFF